This T cell receptor (beta chain) was found in a study of T-cell reconstitution after alpha-beta-depleted transplantation in children (dated by TCRdb to the mid-2010s). Describing the broader study: T-cell immune reconstitution after TCRalphabeta/CD19-depleted allogeneic hematopoietic cell transplantation in children was quantitatively tracked in the study by means of TCR repertoire profiling.

Of note for this clonotype: The antigen it binds to is not known. No much larger clone is present one base from it, and per-base qualities are unavailable.

The cysteine opens and the phenylalanine closes a CDR3 of 15 amino acids. Just the 45-base CDR3 DNA is kept, in frame starting at base 1. For this chain, trimming is 6 bases at the V end and 5 bases at the J end, and the number of junction bases without a gene match is 11. CDR1 and CDR2, per the germline V gene (reference sequence), are DFQATT and SNEGSKA. Library preparation was by PCR. Sequencer: Illumina HiSeq 2500. To normalize quantification of the TCRbeta repertoire, the TCR libraries were built with molecular barcoding that relied on unique molecular identifiers. TCRdb cleaned the public reads at Q25 with fastp, built clones with MiXCR and kept in-frame beta chains. Rows with one shared CDR3 protein collapse into an entry with the most common genes and DNA. The sample table lists some 550,000 distinct CDR3 sequences, about a sixth of them with a count of one. The ten largest account for 3% to 3.5% of the sample.

The rearranged segments are TRBV20-1 and TRBJ1-2; TRBD1 agrees with 11 junctional bases. The material sequenced was PBMCs from the stem cell graft donor, taken from the stem cell graft. The sequence derives from a human donor who donated a stem cell graft to a child with acute lymphoblastic leukemia. The CDR3 region: CSAQEWDRGFYGYTF. The DNA sequence follows: TGCAGTGCCCAGGAGTGGGACAGGGGGTTTTATGGCTACACCTTC.